A single sample gave rise to the 9 T cell receptor beta chains below, sequenced in a study of T cells after somatic rescue of genetic block. TCRdb keeps only in-frame clones here, not all; method: immunoSEQ multiplex PCR. Here the sample spans roughly 7,000 clones, about 81% being singletons. Sequenced: peripheral blood mononuclear cells (PBMCs). These TCRs come from a boy aged 10-17 years.

This clone is a singleton in its sample. The chain carries TRBV9 and TRBJ2-1; D gene unclear. The V and J ends lost 4 bases and 7 bases respectively, with 18 bases between them. Germline assignment: CDR1 SGDLS and CDR2 YYNGEE. The length of the CDR3 is 15 residues. DNA of the CDR3: TGTGCCAGCAGCCCCCCTGAGGAAGGGATGAATGAGCAGTTCTTC. Translated, it gives CASSPPEEGMNEQFF.

The J gene is TRBJ2-1, the V gene TRBV7-2; no clear D. CDR3 length: 11 residues. Germline CDR1 is SGHTA and CDR2 is FQGNSA. The V and J ends lost 1 base and 9 bases respectively, with 4 bases between them. DNA of the CDR3: TGTGCCAGCAGCTTAGAACCTGAGCAGTTCTTC. Translated: CASSLEPEQFF. The variable domain in full, with the rest retrieved from reference TRBV7-2 and TRBJ2-1, is GAGVSQSPSNKVTEKGKDVELRCDPISGHTALYWYRQSLGQGLEFLIYFQGNSAPDKSGLPSDRFSAERTGGSVSTLTIQRTQQEDSAVYLCASSLEPEQFFGPGTRLTVL.

This sequence joins TRBV6-5 and TRBJ2-7; possible D gene TRBD2, 6 bases. This CDR3 is built from 13 residues. CDR1 MNHEY and CDR2 SVGAGI come from the germline V gene. Deletions cut 2 bases from V and 9 bases from J, with 14 bases between. The CDR3 DNA follows: TGTGCCAGCAGTTACCGTCACGGGGGAGGGCAGTACTTC. The encoded protein is CASSYRHGGGQYF.

This rearrangement joins TRBV11-3 to TRBJ1-6; D ambiguous. Germline CDR1 reads SGHNT; CDR2 reads YENEEA. The V and J ends lost 7 bases and 0 bases respectively, with 7 bases between them. CDR3 size: 14 residues. The CDR3 nucleotides read TGTGCCAGCATGGCGAGCTCCTATAATTCACCCCTCCACTTT. Translating gives CASMASSYNSPLHF.

This chain joins TRBV6-5 and TRBJ1-2, with 10 bases aligning to TRBD1. The CDR3 totals 14 residues. J was trimmed by 6 bases and V by 2 bases; bases with no gene match: 3. Germline V gives CDR1 MNHEY, CDR2 SVGAGI. This CDR3 reads CASSYLGTGDGYTF. The CDR3, as DNA: TGTGCCAGCAGTTACCTCGGGACAGGGGATGGCTACACCTTC.

This clone appeared a few times. V gene TRBV15 combines with J gene TRBJ1-4; no reliable D call. Per the germline V gene, CDR1 is LNHNV and CDR2 is YYDKDF (reference sequence). V lost 7 bases and J lost 3, with 12 bases in between. This CDR3 spans 14 amino acids. The CDR3 protein is CATTPGPPNEKLFF. CDR3 sequence (DNA): TGTGCCACCACCCCGGGCCCACCTAATGAAAAACTGTTTTTT.

The chain is built from TRBV4-1 and TRBJ1-2; 12 bases map to TRBD1. Germline CDR1 and CDR2: MGHRA and YSYEKL. The CDR3 sequence is 15 residues long. V shed 4 bases, J shed 5 bases, and the junction held 5 bases outside the gene matches. The CDR3 coding sequence is TGCGCCAGCAGCCGCCCGGGACAGGGGGCTTATGGCTACACCTTC. It is translated as CASSRPGQGAYGYTF.

The chain has TRBV15 and TRBJ1-1, with TRBD1 matching 7 bases. The V and J ends lost 2 bases and 4 bases, in that order; junction bases with no gene match: 1. Germline V CDR1 and CDR2: LNHNV, YYDKDF (reference sequence). The CDR3 spans 13 residues. CDR3 amino acids: CATSRRGLTEAFF. The CDR3 DNA sequence: TGTGCCACCAGCAGAAGGGGGCTCACTGAAGCTTTCTTT.

The CDR3 DNA is TGTGCCAGCAGCTCTTCGACTAGAAACACCGGGGAGCTGTTTTTT. Translated: CASSSSTRNTGELFF. V is TRBV7-3 and J is TRBJ2-2; a possible D gene is TRBD2 (6 bases). Trimming removed 4 bases at V and 2 bases at J, with 11 bases between. CDR1 is SGHTA and CDR2 is FQGTGA in the germline V gene. The CDR3 extends over 15 amino acids.